This entry concerns a single T cell receptor (beta chain). The data were obtained in a study of blood T cell repertoires in COVID-19. Study summary: COVID-19 samples, acute and convalescent, were from the United States, Italy and Spain. From T cells, B-cell-depleted T cells, or PBMCs came the material, which was cDNA or gDNA.

Original methodology: Reference gene primer amplification in the assay estimated nucleated cell counts. Sequencing used immunoSEQ multiplex PCR; TCRdb keeps in-frame clones, though not all of them. For V, J and clone size, that table is used; D and trimming come from the DNA. This table holds around 300,000 clones, around 85% found once. This CDR3 spans 11 amino acids. Germline V gene lookup returns CDR1 SEHNR and CDR2 FQNEAQ (reference sequence). Trimming stripped 5 bases from V and 1 base from J, with 2 bases between. The source of this sequence is a woman in her 70s with acute or convalescent COVID-19. The rearrangement uses TRBV7-9 and TRBJ1-2; no reliable D call. The sample taken for sequencing was peripheral blood. The CDR3 sequence: CASSLNYGYTF. In DNA, the CDR3 is TGTGCCAGCAGCCTTAACTATGGCTACACCTTC.